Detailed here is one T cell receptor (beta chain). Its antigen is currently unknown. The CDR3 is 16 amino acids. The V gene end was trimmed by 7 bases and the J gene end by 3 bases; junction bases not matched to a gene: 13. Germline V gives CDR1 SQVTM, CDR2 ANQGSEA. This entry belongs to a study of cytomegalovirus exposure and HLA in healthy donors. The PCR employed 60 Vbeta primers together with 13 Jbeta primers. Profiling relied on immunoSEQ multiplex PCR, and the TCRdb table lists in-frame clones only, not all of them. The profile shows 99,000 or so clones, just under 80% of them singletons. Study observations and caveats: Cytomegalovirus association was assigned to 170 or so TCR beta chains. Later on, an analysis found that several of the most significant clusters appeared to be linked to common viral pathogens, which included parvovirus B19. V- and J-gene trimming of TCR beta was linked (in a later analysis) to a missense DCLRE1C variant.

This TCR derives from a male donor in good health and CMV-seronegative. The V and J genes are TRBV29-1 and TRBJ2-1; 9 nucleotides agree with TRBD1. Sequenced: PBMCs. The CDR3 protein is CSADFDPTGGYNEQFF. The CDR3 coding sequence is TGCAGCGCCGATTTTGATCCGACAGGGGGCTACAATGAGCAGTTCTTC.